This T cell receptor (beta chain) is from a study of cytomegalovirus exposure and HLA in healthy donors. The primer mix had 60 Vbeta and 13 Jbeta primers. Produced via immunoSEQ multiplex PCR; TCRdb's table is partial and in-frame only. In the table there are 95,000 to 130,000 clones, around 75% of which are singletons. Study results and limitations: Sequencing depth across donors, presence/absence analyses assumed, was roughly uniform.

About this clone: Its target is unknown.

This CDR3 has 15 residues. Germline V gives CDR1 LGHNA, CDR2 YNFKEQ. V was clipped by 4 bases and J by 1 base; unmatched bases: 5. Donors counted as nominally healthy when sampled, yet unrecorded immune exposures were likely. The V gene is TRBV4-2, the J gene TRBJ2-3; 7 nucleotides line up with TRBD2. Sequenced input: PBMCs. The sequence was obtained from a woman aged 18-30 years in good health and CMV-seronegative. The CDR3 coding sequence is TGTGCCAGCAGCCCTCTTGCGGGGGGCACAGATACGCAGTATTTT. Its translation is CASSPLAGGTDTQYF.